Each of the 8 T cell receptor beta chains below was sequenced from the same sample in a study of a mutant IDH1 vaccine in newly diagnosed glioma. The assay was immunoSEQ multiplex PCR, and TCRdb's table has in-frame clones only and misses some. The table shows tens of thousands of clones, with around 83% occurring only once. Time point specified: week 47, end of study. Each vaccine dose was 300 ug of mutant IDH1 20-mer peptide, with topical imiquimod. Antigens for these TCRs are unknown. Sample: PBMCs, taken from a glioma patient whose treatment included an IDH1 peptide vaccine. These receptors originate from a man in his thirties or forties with glioma.

This chain joins TRBV19 and TRBJ2-2; the D gene could be TRBD1 or TRBD2 (5 bases each). This CDR3 is 17 amino acids long. The V gene's germline CDR1 is LNHDA and CDR2 SQIVND (reference sequence). Trimming took 3 bases from V and 4 from J, leaving 18 bases between them. The CDR3 DNA is TGTGCCAGTAGTATCGGGGACGGGGAGATGAGCACCGGGGAGCTGTTTTTT. Amino acid sequence: CASSIGDGEMSTGELFF.

The chain employs TRBV18 and TRBJ2-7, with 8 nucleotides matching TRBD1. CDR1 and CDR2 (germline): KGHSH, LQKENI. The CDR3 has 16 amino acids. After removal of 3 bases from V and 2 bases from J, the junction contained 9 bases not matched to a gene. CDR3 sequence reads: CASSPPQADRAYEQYF. As DNA, the CDR3 is TGTGCCAGCTCACCCCCTCAAGCGGACAGGGCCTACGAGCAGTACTTC.

This chain links TRBV27 with TRBJ1-1, with TRBD1 matching over 8 bases. Losses at the gene ends were 7 bases for V and 5 bases for J; bases not matched to a gene: 15. The CDR3 contains 16 residues. Germline V gene lookup returns CDR1 MNHEY and CDR2 SMNVEV (reference sequence). DNA of the CDR3: TGTGCCAGCATTCGGATCTATGGACAGGGAAGGACTGAAGCTTTCTTT. It encodes CASIRIYGQGRTEAFF.

The CDR3 is CASRGTARGTQYF. CDR3 nucleotides: TGTGCCAGCAGGGGGACGGCCAGGGGGACCCAGTACTTC. V and J are TRBV6-1 and TRBJ2-5; D may be TRBD1 (6 bases). Deletions cut 6 bases from V and 7 bases from J, with 15 bases between. The germline CDR1 and CDR2 sequences are MNHNS and SASEGT. The CDR3 is made up of 13 amino acids.

This sequence joins TRBV18 and TRBJ1-3; D is unresolved. This CDR3 spans 15 amino acids. CDR1 KGHSH and CDR2 LQKENI come from the germline V gene. V lost 3 bases and J lost 2, with 11 bases in between. The CDR3 DNA sequence: TGTGCCAGCTCACCTTGGTCAGAGCCTGGAAACACCATATATTTT. Its translation is CASSPWSEPGNTIYF.

The chain uses TRBV27 and TRBJ2-5; D gene unclear. The CDR3 is made up of 14 amino acids. The V and J ends lost 5 bases and 2 bases respectively, with 12 bases between them. The V gene's germline CDR1 is MNHEY and CDR2 SMNVEV (reference sequence). The CDR3 sequence: CASSQVDEQETQYF. The CDR3 coding sequence is TGTGCCAGCAGTCAAGTGGACGAACAAGAGACCCAGTACTTC.

The genes are TRBV6-1 and TRBJ1-1; no definite D call. The CDR3 is made up of 12 amino acids. Trimming removed 2 bases from V and 5 bases from J, with 6 bases in between. From germline, CDR1 is MNHNS and CDR2 SASEGT. For the CDR3, the DNA is TGTGCCAGCAGTGAAATGGGAACTGAAGCTTTCTTT. Translation gives CASSEMGTEAFF.

This clone was detected a few times. The CDR3 sequence: CASSPPGLGAGNQPQHF. As DNA, the CDR3 is TGTGCCAGCAGCCCCCCGGGTTTGGGGGCGGGGAATCAGCCCCAGCATTTT. The gene calls are TRBV2 and TRBJ1-5, with D possibly TRBD1 on 6 matching bases. Trimming cost V 6 bases and J 4 bases, with 22 bases left between them. Germline assignment: CDR1 SNHLY and CDR2 FYNNEI. This CDR3 comprises 17 residues.